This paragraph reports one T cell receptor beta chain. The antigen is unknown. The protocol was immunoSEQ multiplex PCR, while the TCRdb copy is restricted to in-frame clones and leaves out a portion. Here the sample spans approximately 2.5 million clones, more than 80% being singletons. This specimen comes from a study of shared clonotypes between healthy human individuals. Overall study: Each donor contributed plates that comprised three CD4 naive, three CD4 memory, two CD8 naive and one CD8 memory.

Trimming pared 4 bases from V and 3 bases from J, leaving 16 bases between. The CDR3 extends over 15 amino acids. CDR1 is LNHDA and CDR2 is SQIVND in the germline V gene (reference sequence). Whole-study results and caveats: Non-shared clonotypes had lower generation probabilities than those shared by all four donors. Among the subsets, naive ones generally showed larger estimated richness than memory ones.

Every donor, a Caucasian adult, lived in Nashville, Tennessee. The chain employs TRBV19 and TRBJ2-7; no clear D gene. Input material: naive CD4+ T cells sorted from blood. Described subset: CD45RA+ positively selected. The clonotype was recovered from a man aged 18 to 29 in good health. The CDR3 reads CASSRKRVGLYEQYF. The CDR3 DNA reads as TGTGCCAGTAGTAGAAAGCGAGTCGGTCTCTACGAGCAGTACTTC.